These 25 T cell receptor beta chains share one sample of origin, sequenced in a study of identical twins. TCRdb used MiXCR to reprocess the 5' RACE reads, holding one entry per CDR3 protein. Here the sample spans around 530,000 distinct CDR3 sequences, about 15% being singletons. The same data also contributed to another study, on yellow fever vaccine responses in identical twins.

Source material: CD4+ T cells sorted from blood. The source of these receptors is a young woman in good health.

Turning to this clonotype: Sequence at one end of the junction differs from germline and may be a read error. The genes are TRBV20-1 and TRBJ2-5; no definite D call. The CDR3 runs to 12 residues. The germline V gene encodes CDR1 DFQATT and CDR2 SNEGSKA (reference sequence). The CDR3 region is CSARAYQETQYF. The CDR3 nucleotides are TGCAGTGCTAGAGCTTACCAGGAGACCCAGTACTTC.

A few counts support this clonotype. The chain recombines TRBV14 with TRBJ1-6, with D possibly TRBD1 on 5 matching bases. CDR3 length: 16 residues. Trimming removed 3 bases at V and 8 bases at J, with 17 bases between. The germline CDR1 and CDR2 sequences are SGHDN and FVKESK. CDR3 residues: CASSQSLRDWDSPLHF. DNA of the CDR3: TGTGCCAGCAGCCAGAGCCTCAGGGATTGGGATTCACCCCTCCACTTT.

The sample holds a few counts of this clonotype. CDR3 in amino acids: CASSPRLAGEPGNNEQFF. CDR3 sequence (DNA): TGTGCCAGCTCACCGAGGCTAGCGGGAGAGCCCGGGAACAATGAGCAGTTCTTC. The chain uses TRBV18 and TRBJ2-1; 10 nucleotides match TRBD2. Germline lookup yields CDR1 KGHSH and CDR2 LQKENI. The CDR3 contains 18 residues. The trim removed 3 bases at V and 5 bases at J, leaving 13 bases unmatched.

In this sample, this clonotype turned up a few times. The gene calls are TRBV24-1 and TRBJ2-3, with 10 bases aligning to TRBD2. Germline V lookup: CDR1 KGHDR, CDR2 SFDVKD. V dropped 0 bases and J dropped 5; count of bases not matched to a gene: 10. The CDR3 consists of 18 residues. The DNA of the CDR3 is TGTGCCACCAGTGATTTGGGGCCTAGCGGGAGCCTTAGAGATACGCAGTATTTT. Translating it yields CATSDLGPSGSLRDTQYF.

Many counts were recorded for this clonotype. The chain carries TRBV12-3 or TRBV12-4 and TRBJ1-3; D is perhaps TRBD1 (6 bases). The CDR3 has 15 amino acids. The V gene lost 5 bases and the J gene lost 0 bases, with 11 bases spanning the gap. The CDR3 here is CASSMGHLSGNTIYF. CDR3 in DNA: TGTGCCAGCAGTATGGGACACCTCTCTGGAAACACCATATATTTT.

J is TRBJ2-2 and V is TRBV5-8, with 8 bases lining up with TRBD2. With V trimmed by 4 bases and J by 6 bases, 8 bases remained unmatched. Germline CDR1 and CDR2: SGHTS and YDEGEE. The CDR3 consists of 15 residues. This chain's CDR3 is CASSLGLGPAGELFF. The CDR3 DNA sequence: TGTGCCAGCAGCCTGGGACTAGGCCCGGCCGGGGAGCTGTTTTTT. Together with reference TRBV5-8 and TRBJ2-2, the CDR3 gives the full variable domain: EAGVTQSPTHLIKTRGQQATLRCSPISGHTSVYWYQQALGLGLQFLLWYDEGEERNRGNFPPRFSGRQFPNYSSELNVNALELEDSALYLCASSLGLGPAGELFFGEGSRLTVL.

CDR3 loop: CASSFMGRPNEKLFF. In nucleotides, the CDR3 is TGTGCCAGCAGTTTTATGGGGAGGCCAAATGAAAAACTGTTTTTT. V usage is TRBV12-3 or TRBV12-4 and J usage is TRBJ1-4, with no clear D. V gave up 3 bases and J gave up 5 bases, with 13 bases separating them. The CDR3 length is 15 residues.

V is TRBV11-2 and J is TRBJ2-3; a weak D match, TRBD1 (6 bases). CDR1 is SGHAT and CDR2 is FQNNGV in the germline V gene. This CDR3 is 15 amino acids long. Trimming took off 4 bases at V and 10 bases at J, with 21 bases between the two ends. CDR3 loop: CASSSIWTAQGAQYF. CDR3 sequence (DNA): TGTGCCAGCAGCTCCATTTGGACAGCGCAAGGTGCGCAGTATTTT.

This rearrangement joins TRBV6-5 to TRBJ1-4, with D perhaps TRBD1 (5 bases). V was clipped by 0 bases and J by 8 bases, with 13 bases between them. Per germline, CDR1 MNHEY and CDR2 SVGAGI. The CDR3 is 15 residues long. The chain's CDR3 is CASSYSGQGREKLFF. Written as DNA, the CDR3 is TGTGCCAGCAGTTACTCCGGCCAGGGAAGAGAAAAACTGTTTTTT.

This clonotype has a handful of counts. V and J are TRBV7-9 and TRBJ2-6; 7 bases are a match to TRBD1. With 8 bases clipped from V and 0 bases from J, the junction kept 10 bases outside the gene matches. Germline values: CDR1 SEHNR, CDR2 FQNEAQ (reference sequence). The CDR3 loop spans 17 amino acids. CDR3 protein: CASALPGQSSGANVLTF. The DNA of the CDR3 is TGTGCCAGCGCACTACCGGGACAGAGCTCTGGGGCCAACGTCCTGACTTTC.

This chain links TRBV2 with TRBJ2-7; D not certain. The CDR3 runs to 14 residues. The V gene's germline CDR1 is SNHLY and CDR2 FYNNEI. Trimming left V 4 bases short and J 0 bases short, with 10 bases between. Here the CDR3 reads CASSVDGSSYEQYF. DNA for the CDR3: TGTGCCAGCAGTGTGGACGGAAGCTCCTACGAGCAGTACTTC.

To note about this clonotype: At one end, the junction sequence differs from germline, possibly due to a read error. The V and J genes are TRBV10-3 and TRBJ2-2; D is uncertain. Germline V gene sequence: CDR1 ENHRY, CDR2 SYGVKD. There are 16 residues in the CDR3. The CDR3 sequence is CAVSESSSSYTGELFF. CDR3 sequence (DNA): TGTGCCGTCAGTGAGTCAAGTTCCAGTTACACCGGGGAGCTGTTTTTT.

The rearrangement uses TRBV12-3 or TRBV12-4 and TRBJ1-3; 7 bases line up with TRBD1. CDR3 size: 16 residues. With V trimmed by 2 bases and J by 0 bases, 4 bases remained unmatched. CDR3 region: CASSLRGGPSGNTIYF. CDR3 DNA: TGTGCCAGCAGTTTAAGAGGGGGCCCCTCTGGAAACACCATATATTTT.

The chain has TRBV5-1 and TRBJ2-7; D possibly matches TRBD1 or TRBD2 (5 bases each). CDR1 and CDR2 (germline): SGHRS, YFSETQ. The CDR3 is made up of 14 amino acids. V was shortened by 0 bases and J by 2 bases, with 9 bases between the two germline ends. CDR3 amino acids: CASSLDGGPYEQYV. In DNA, the CDR3 is TGCGCCAGCAGCTTGGATGGGGGTCCCTACGAGCAGTACGTC.

CDR3 DNA: TGCAGTGCCAACAGAAAAGAAGCTTTCTTT. It specifies CSANRKEAFF. The chain links TRBV20-1 to TRBJ1-1; D is unclear. CDR3 length equals 10 residues. The V gene lost 6 bases and the J gene lost 8 bases, with 10 bases spanning the gap. Germline CDR1 reads DFQATT; CDR2 reads SNEGSKA (reference sequence).

This clonotype was seen only once. The chain combines TRBV10-3 with TRBJ2-1; the D gene is possibly TRBD1 (10 bases). The CDR3 totals 18 residues. Germline V gene sequence: CDR1 ENHRY, CDR2 SYGVKD. The ends were cut back, 11 bases at V and 0 bases at J, with 26 bases in the middle. CDR3 nucleotide sequence: TGTGCCGTGGGACAGGGGTTGGTTAGCGGGAGCTCCTACAATGAGCAGTTCTTC. Translating gives CAVGQGLVSGSSYNEQFF.

This clonotype appeared a few times. This chain connects TRBV10-3 to TRBJ2-7; 12 bases line up with TRBD2. The V gene's germline CDR1 is ENHRY and CDR2 SYGVKD. This CDR3 region has 13 residues. The V gene end was trimmed by 8 bases and the J gene end by 5 bases; junction bases not matched to a gene: 4. The CDR3 here is CAIRLAGEDEQYF. CDR3 in DNA: TGTGCCATCCGACTAGCGGGAGAGGACGAGCAGTACTTC.

CDR3 amino acids: CASSLPGVYGYTF. In DNA, the CDR3 is TGTGCCAGCAGCCTTCCGGGGGTATATGGCTACACCTTC. The V and J genes are TRBV9 and TRBJ1-2, with D tentatively TRBD1 (5 bases). CDR1 SGDLS and CDR2 YYNGEE come from the germline V gene. Trimming stripped 4 bases from V and 5 bases from J, with 12 bases between. The CDR3 has 13 residues.

The chain employs TRBV12-3 or TRBV12-4 and TRBJ2-4; TRBD1 matches at 7 bases. V dropped 7 bases and J dropped 2; count of bases not matched to a gene: 14. The CDR3 has 17 amino acids. The CDR3 protein is CASTLNHQTGSKNIQYF. CDR3 in DNA: TGTGCCAGCACTCTTAACCACCAGACAGGGTCCAAAAACATTCAGTACTTC.

This clonotype was found many times. This chain joins TRBV7-9 and TRBJ2-1; D may match TRBD1 or TRBD2 (6 bases each). Trimming removed 5 bases from V and 8 bases from J, with 10 bases in between. The CDR3 covers 12 residues. The V gene's germline CDR1 is SEHNR and CDR2 FQNEAQ (reference sequence). CDR3 bases: TGTGCCAGCAGCCTCGGGGGCTATGAGCAGTTCTTC. Its protein product is CASSLGGYEQFF.

This clonotype was detected ten times or more. This chain connects TRBV20-1 to TRBJ1-1; perhaps TRBD1 as D (5 bases). The CDR3 consists of 14 residues. The germline V gene has CDR1 DFQATT and CDR2 SNEGSKA (reference sequence). The CDR3 region is CAIDPGPGNTEAFF. CDR3 coding DNA: TGCGCCATCGACCCAGGGCCAGGGAACACTGAAGCTTTCTTT.

This chain connects TRBV10-3 to TRBJ2-1; 11 nucleotides align to TRBD2. After removal of 5 bases from V and 6 bases from J, the junction contained 6 bases not matched to a gene. CDR1 and CDR2 (germline): ENHRY, SYGVKD. The CDR3 consists of 15 residues. CDR3 in amino acids: CAISITSGSLNEQFF. For the CDR3, the DNA is TGTGCCATCAGTATTACTAGCGGGAGTCTCAATGAGCAGTTCTTC.

This clonotype has just a few counts. V usage is TRBV10-3 and J usage is TRBJ2-7; TRBD2 matches 7 bases. The length of the CDR3 is 12 residues. Trimming removed 1 base from V and 6 bases from J; junction bases left unmatched: 0. The germline V gene encodes CDR1 ENHRY and CDR2 SYGVKD. The CDR3 sequence is CAISEWGGEQYF. In nucleotides, the CDR3 is TGTGCCATCAGTGAGTGGGGGGGCGAGCAGTACTTC.

This clonotype was seen a few times. This sequence joins TRBV27 and TRBJ2-2; D unresolved. V lost 4 bases and J 8 bases, leaving 8 bases between the germline ends. The CDR3 sequence is 12 residues long. Germline CDR1 is MNHEY and CDR2 is SMNVEV (reference sequence). The CDR3 DNA reads as TGTGCCAGCAGTTCGGTGTTGGGGGAGCTGTTTTTT. It translates to CASSSVLGELFF.

The gene calls are TRBV7-8 and TRBJ2-2; unclear D gene. The germline V gene has CDR1 SGHVS and CDR2 FQNEAQ. The CDR3 has 13 amino acids. Trimming pared 2 bases from V and 6 bases from J, leaving 7 bases between. The CDR3 region has the DNA TGTGCCAGCAGCTTAAAGTCCCCCGGGGAGCTGTTTTTT. This encodes CASSLKSPGELFF.